These 25 T cell receptor beta chains were sequenced from one sample in a study of blood T cell repertoires in COVID-19. Clones were read by immunoSEQ multiplex PCR, and TCRdb kept only the in-frame ones, dropping some. The sample holds 200,000 to 250,000 clones, 82% seen once. Sequenced: PBMCs or T cells enriched from blood (not recorded which). These receptors all come from a woman aged 55-69 years who had recovered from COVID-19.

This rearrangement joins TRBV19 to TRBJ2-5, with 7 bases aligning to TRBD2. The CDR3 runs 15 residues. CDR1 LNHDA and CDR2 SQIVND come from the germline V gene (reference sequence). The J segment lost 5 bases and the V segment lost 3 bases, leaving 9 bases of the junction unmatched. Written as DNA, the CDR3 is TGTGCCAGTAGTATTGGAACGGGAGGAAAGGAGACCCAGTACTTC. It specifies CASSIGTGGKETQYF.

The V gene is TRBV27, the J gene TRBJ2-7; 7 bases fit TRBD2. V gave up 4 bases and J gave up 11 bases; unmatched junction bases: 2. There are 10 residues in the CDR3. From germline, CDR1 is MNHEY and CDR2 SMNVEV (reference sequence). The DNA for the CDR3 is TGTGCCAGCAGTTCTCGGGGGGAGTACTTC. The encoded protein is CASSSRGEYF.

This clone was found a few times. J is TRBJ1-1 and V is TRBV19; D not resolved. CDR1 LNHDA and CDR2 SQIVND come from the germline V gene (reference sequence). Trimming stripped 3 bases from V and 4 bases from J, with 18 bases between. The CDR3 runs 16 residues. The CDR3 DNA follows: TGTGCCAGTAGTATCCCCACAGTCCGCAAGGTCACTGAAGCTTTCTTT. Translating gives CASSIPTVRKVTEAFF.

The J gene is TRBJ2-7, the V gene TRBV2; TRBD1 matches at 9 bases. Per the germline V gene, CDR1 is SNHLY and CDR2 is FYNNEI. CDR3 length: 14 residues. The trim removed 4 bases at V and 7 bases at J, leaving 8 bases unmatched. CDR3 residues: CASSGSGTGREQYF. The DNA for the CDR3 is TGTGCCAGCAGTGGGTCGGGGACAGGGCGGGAGCAGTACTTC.

CDR3 sequence reads: CATSRDPSSNSPLHF. In DNA, the CDR3 is TGTGCCACCAGCAGAGATCCGAGTTCTAATTCACCCCTCCACTTT. The rearrangement links TRBV15 to TRBJ1-6, with unresolved D. The germline V gene has CDR1 LNHNV and CDR2 YYDKDF (reference sequence). This CDR3 has 15 amino acids. Between the trimmed V and J ends, which lost 0 bases and 6 bases, there was a span of 9 bases.

This chain connects TRBV19 to TRBJ2-6; D gene ambiguous. This CDR3 is built from 13 residues. V lost 6 bases, J lost 4 bases, and 7 bases lay in between. Germline V gene lookup returns CDR1 LNHDA and CDR2 SQIVND (reference sequence). CDR3 amino acids: CASRFQGANVLTF. CDR3 DNA sequence: TGTGCCAGTAGGTTTCAGGGGGCCAACGTCCTGACTTTC.

This clone was seen just once. V gene TRBV7-9 combines with J gene TRBJ1-4; maybe TRBD1 (5 bases). CDR3 length: 16 residues. The V gene lost 5 bases and the J gene lost 6 bases, with 19 bases spanning the gap. CDR1 and CDR2 from the germline V gene are SEHNR and FQNEAQ (reference sequence). CDR3 residues: CASSDGGGVPDEKLFF. The CDR3 DNA reads as TGTGCCAGCAGCGACGGGGGTGGGGTCCCTGATGAAAAACTGTTTTTT.

V usage is TRBV5-1 and J usage is TRBJ1-1; no clear D. The CDR3 sequence is 15 residues long. In germline, CDR1 is SGHRS, CDR2 YFSETQ. Trimming left V 4 bases short and J 1 base short, with 14 bases between. CDR3 in DNA: TGCGCCAGCAGCCCCCGATCGGGAGGGAACACTGAAGCTTTCTTT. This encodes CASSPRSGGNTEAFF.

The genes are TRBV6-5 and TRBJ1-1, with D possibly being TRBD1 (5 bases). The CDR3 has 12 residues. The germline V gene encodes CDR1 MNHEY and CDR2 SVGAGI. V shed 8 bases and J shed 7 bases, with 14 bases lying between them. In DNA, the CDR3 is TGTGCCAGCTCCCGGGACGGGAGTGAAGCTTTCTTT. Protein sequence: CASSRDGSEAFF.

V is TRBV5-1 and J is TRBJ1-1, with D possibly TRBD1 on 5 matching bases. Looked up from germline, CDR1 is SGHRS and CDR2 is YFSETQ. This CDR3 spans 16 amino acids. The ends were cut back, 0 bases at V and 1 base at J, with 13 bases in the middle. The CDR3 reads CASSLDGPQGNTEAFF. The CDR3 bases are TGCGCCAGCAGCTTGGATGGTCCCCAGGGGAACACTGAAGCTTTCTTT.

This chain joins TRBV3-1 (or the pseudogene TRBV3-2) and TRBJ2-5; TRBD2 matches at 12 bases. Trimming took 1 base from V and 0 from J; bases not matched to a gene: 9. The CDR3 length is 19 residues. Per germline, CDR1 LGHDT and CDR2 YNNKEL (reference sequence). CDR3 nucleotide sequence: TGTGCCAGCAGCCAAGGGCAGCTAGCGGGAGGGCCGTACCAAGAGACCCAGTACTTC. It yields the protein CASSQGQLAGGPYQETQYF.

The CDR3 loop reads CASSDTSGVRDTQYF. The CDR3 nucleotides are TGTGCCAGCAGTGATACTAGCGGGGTCCGGGATACGCAGTATTTT. The V call is TRBV6-1, the J call TRBJ2-3; 10 bases align to TRBD2. Germline CDR1 and CDR2: MNHNS and SASEGT. This CDR3 comprises 15 residues. Trimming at V came to 3 bases and at J to 6 bases, leaving 6 bases not matched to a gene.

The genes are TRBV5-1 and TRBJ2-1; TRBD2 matches 13 bases. CDR1 SGHRS and CDR2 YFSETQ come from the germline V gene. The CDR3 is 16 amino acids. The J segment lost 5 bases and the V segment lost 2 bases, leaving 4 bases of the junction unmatched. The chain's CDR3 is CASSLGTSGTDNEQFF. The CDR3 DNA reads TGCGCCAGCAGCTTAGGGACTAGCGGGACGGACAATGAGCAGTTCTTC.

The chain carries TRBV5-5 and TRBJ2-3; 7 positions agree with TRBD2. Germline CDR1 is SGHKS and CDR2 is YYEKEE (reference sequence). The trim removed 0 bases at V and 6 bases at J, leaving 7 bases unmatched. The CDR3 consists of 15 residues. In nucleotides, the CDR3 is TGTGCCAGCAGCTTGGGGACTAGGGTGGGGGATACGCAGTATTTT. It codes for CASSLGTRVGDTQYF.

V is TRBV15 and J is TRBJ1-1; the match to TRBD1 covers 7 bases. After removal of 2 bases from V and 7 bases from J, the junction contained 1 base not matched to a gene. The CDR3 has 12 residues. CDR1 is LNHNV, CDR2 YYDKDF, per germline (reference sequence). CDR3 protein: CATSRRQGEAFF. CDR3 nucleotide sequence: TGTGCCACCAGCAGACGACAGGGTGAAGCTTTCTTT.

The genes are TRBV2 and TRBJ2-3, with 10 positions matching TRBD2. The ends lost 9 bases at V and 1 base at J; junction bases unmatched: 7. The germline V gene has CDR1 SNHLY and CDR2 FYNNEI. CDR3 length: 15 amino acids. CDR3 coding DNA: TGTGCCAGTGCCTCACTAGCGGGGCGCACAGATACGCAGTATTTT. Translated: CASASLAGRTDTQYF.

This chain joins TRBV19 and TRBJ1-6; tentative D call: TRBD1 (6 bases). V was clipped by 2 bases and J by 5 bases, with 10 bases between them. This CDR3 has 15 residues. The germline CDR1 and CDR2 sequences are LNHDA and SQIVND (reference sequence). DNA for the CDR3: TGTGCCAGTAGTATACAGGGGAATAATAATTCACCCCTCCACTTT. This translates into CASSIQGNNNSPLHF.

The chain joins TRBV7-9 to TRBJ1-1, with D unclear. V was trimmed by 1 base and J by 1 base, leaving 7 bases between them. The germline V gene has CDR1 SEHNR and CDR2 FQNEAQ (reference sequence). The CDR3 has 14 residues. The CDR3 region is CASSLGPGNTEAFF. The CDR3 DNA reads TGTGCCAGCAGCTTAGGACCAGGGAACACTGAAGCTTTCTTT.

The count of this clone is one. The chain carries TRBV19 and TRBJ1-2; 7 nucleotides match TRBD1. V lost 3 bases, J lost 5 bases, and 6 bases stayed unmatched. The CDR3 extends over 14 amino acids. Germline V gene data show CDR1 as LNHDA and CDR2 as SQIVND (reference sequence). CDR3 region: CASSMRQGLYGYTF. The CDR3 coding sequence is TGTGCCAGTAGTATGAGACAGGGATTATATGGCTACACCTTC.

CDR3 amino acids: CASRAGTGPGNTIYF. DNA for the CDR3: TGTGCCAGCAGAGCCGGGACAGGGCCTGGAAACACCATATATTTT. The chain is built from TRBV2 and TRBJ1-3, with 9 bases lining up with TRBD1. The junction had 5 bases not matched to a gene; V was cut back by 6 bases and J by 2 bases. There are 15 residues in the CDR3. The germline gives CDR1 SNHLY, CDR2 FYNNEI.

This clone was recorded once. The chain recombines TRBV6-5 with TRBJ1-3; D ambiguous. CDR3 length equals 14 residues. From germline, CDR1 is MNHEY and CDR2 SVGAGI. V shed 11 bases and J shed 0 bases, with 14 bases lying between them. The CDR3 sequence is CASLGGLSGNTIYF. DNA of the CDR3: TGTGCCTCCTTGGGCGGGCTCTCTGGAAACACCATATATTTT.

CDR3 residues: CASSSTGNQPQHF. The CDR3 coding sequence is TGTGCCAGCAGCTCTACAGGGAATCAGCCCCAGCATTTT. This sequence joins TRBV7-6 and TRBJ1-5, with TRBD1 as a possible D gene (6 bases). The ends were cut back, 4 bases at V and 4 bases at J, with 8 bases in the middle. CDR1 SGHVS and CDR2 FNYEAQ come from the germline V gene. This CDR3 has 13 amino acids.

The J gene is TRBJ1-3, the V gene TRBV6-2 or TRBV6-3; TRBD1 aligns across 7 bases. Germline V gene lookup returns CDR1 MNHEY and CDR2 SVGEGT. V gave up 5 bases and J gave up 4 bases; unmatched junction bases: 8. CDR3 size: 15 residues. CDR3 bases: TGTGCCAGCAGTGCGCGAGACAGGGTCGGAAACACCATATATTTT. It codes for CASSARDRVGNTIYF.

The chain couples TRBV7-6 to TRBJ2-7; 8 bases align to TRBD1. The CDR3 spans 14 residues. The junction had 9 bases not matched to a gene; V was cut back by 5 bases and J by 6 bases. Germline values: CDR1 SGHVS, CDR2 FNYEAQ. The CDR3 nucleotides are TGTGCCAGCAGCCAAGGACAGGGTTTGGTCGAGCAGTACTTC. The encoded protein is CASSQGQGLVEQYF.

This chain joins TRBV10-3 and TRBJ1-2; 9 bases align to TRBD1. CDR3 length: 15 amino acids. The germline CDR1 and CDR2 sequences are ENHRY and SYGVKD. V trimming: 6 bases; J trimming: 4 bases; junction bases outside the gene matches: 9. The CDR3 nucleotides are TGTGCCATCAGAGAGAATCCGGGACAGGGCTATGGCTACACCTTC. Residues: CAIRENPGQGYGYTF.